This is a list of T cell receptor beta chains from one sample in a study of shared clonotypes between healthy human individuals. TCRdb's copy holds only in-frame clones and misses some; the assay was immunoSEQ multiplex PCR. The sample lists hundreds of thousands of clones, around 78% seen once, with approximately 12% in the top ten. Sequenced input: PBMCs. The receptors shown here come from a woman in her thirties or forties in good health. Some clones in this sample may be carry-over from other donors' samples. Both conserved end residues are part of each CDR3. The D gene is left open where the match is weak. Part of the rows lack a size; the others show once, few, many or a class for expanded clones.

clone_size j_call d_call v_call cdr3_length cdr3_nt cdr3_aa
. TRBJ1-4 . TRBV2 15 TGTGCCAGCAGTGAAGTTGGGGGGATTAATGAAAAACTGTTTTTT CASSEVGGINEKLFF
few TRBJ1-1 . TRBV7-2 13 TGTGCCAGCAGCTTAACCGCTGAGGCTGAAGCTTTCTTT CASSLTAEAEAFF
. TRBJ2-1 . TRBV28 15 TGTGCCAGCAGTTTTGGCAGGGCAAGGAAGAATGAGCAGTTCTTC CASSFGRARKNEQFF
. TRBJ1-4 . TRBV30 13 TGTGCCTGGAATACGAGGGCTAATGAAAAACTGTTTTTT CAWNTRANEKLFF
. TRBJ2-5 . TRBV7-9 15 TGTGCCAGCAGCCCCGCCCGGCAGGGTGGAGAGACCCAGTACTTC CASSPARQGGETQYF
few TRBJ1-5 . TRBV5-1 15 TGCGCCAGCAGCTTGGGGCAAAGCCCAAATCAGCCCCAGCATTTT CASSLGQSPNQPQHF
. TRBJ1-1 TRBD1 TRBV19 16 TGTGCCAGTAGTAGATCCGGGACAGGGATGGACACTGAAGCTTTCTTT CASSRSGTGMDTEAFF
. TRBJ2-7 . TRBV4-2 16 TGTGCCAGCAGCCAAGGCGGGGCAGCCCTATCCTACGAGCAGTACTTC CASSQGGAALSYEQYF
. TRBJ1-4 TRBD1 TRBV5-4 19 TGTGCCAGCAGCCGGACGACAGGGGGTGGTGCGGCAACTAATGAAAAACTGTTTTTT CASSRTTGGGAATNEKLFF
once TRBJ1-3 . TRBV7-6 17 TGTGCCAGCAGTTGGGCCCCGGGGTCTAAGTCTGGAAACACCATATATTTT CASSWAPGSKSGNTIYF
. TRBJ2-7 TRBD1 TRBV28 15 TGTGCCAGCAGTTTGGGACAGATCCACCTCGGCGAGCAGTACTTC CASSLGQIHLGEQYF
few TRBJ1-4 . TRBV11-2 13 TGTGCCAGCAGCTTAGACAGGAATGAAAAACTGTTTTTT CASSLDRNEKLFF
. TRBJ1-1 TRBD1 TRBV18 15 TGTGCCAGCTCGAGGGACAGGGTAAGAGGCACTGAAGCTTTCTTT CASSRDRVRGTEAFF
once TRBJ2-3 . TRBV5-1 15 TGCGCCAGCAGCTTATCGGGTCCTAGCACAGATACGCAGTATTTT CASSLSGPSTDTQYF
. TRBJ1-1 . TRBV5-1 13 TGCGCCAGCAGCTTATGGGAGAACACTGAAGCTTTCTTT CASSLWENTEAFF
once TRBJ1-4 TRBD1 TRBV9 16 TGTGCCAGCAGCGTAGGGACAGGGGTAACTAATGAAAAACTGTTTTTT CASSVGTGVTNEKLFF
few TRBJ2-4 TRBD2 TRBV5-1 14 TGCGCCAGCAAGCCCGCGGGAGGGCCTAACATTCAGTACTTC CASKPAGGPNIQYF
. TRBJ2-7 . TRBV30 13 TGTGCCTGGAGCGCCGGGGTCTCCTACGAGCAGTACTTC CAWSAGVSYEQYF
. TRBJ2-5 TRBD2 TRBV18 14 TGTGCCAGCTCACCGGATGCGGGAGACGAGACCCAGTACTTC CASSPDAGDETQYF
. TRBJ2-5 TRBD2 TRBV11-2 15 TGTGCCAGCAGCTTAGTGGGAGGGCCGGGGGAGACCCAGTACTTC CASSLVGGPGETQYF
few TRBJ1-1 TRBD1 TRBV2 11 TGTGCCAGCAGAGGAACAGGGGGGACCCTATTT CASRGTGGTLF
. TRBJ1-5 TRBD1 TRBV27 18 TGTGCCAGCAGTTTCCGCGCAAAACCGACAGGGATGGATCAGCCCCAGCATTTT CASSFRAKPTGMDQPQHF
. TRBJ2-7 . TRBV27 15 TGTGCCAGCAGTCCGATCAGCCAGGGGAGACACGAGCAGTACTTC CASSPISQGRHEQYF
. TRBJ1-4 TRBD1 TRBV30 14 TGTGCCTGGAGCAGGGACAGGTTAGAGGAAAAACTGTTTTTT CAWSRDRLEEKLFF
. TRBJ2-1 . TRBV2 14 TGTGCCAGCAGTGAAGGCGGACAAGGGATTGAGCAGTTCTTC CASSEGGQGIEQFF
. TRBJ1-2 . TRBV19 13 TGTGCCAGTAGTATGGGAACCCTGGATGGCTACACCTTC CASSMGTLDGYTF
. TRBJ1-5 . TRBV27 13 TGTGCCAGCAGTTTACTTTGGAATCAGCCCCAGCATTTT CASSLLWNQPQHF
. TRBJ1-1 TRBD1 TRBV5-1 15 TGCGCCAGCAGTTATCGGACAGGCGAGAACACTGAAGCTTTCTTT CASSYRTGENTEAFF
. TRBJ1-5 TRBD1 TRBV18 14 TGTGCCAGCTCGCCCGGGACAGGGGCCCAGCCCCAGCATTTT CASSPGTGAQPQHF
. TRBJ2-5 TRBD2 TRBV9 16 TGTGCCAGCAGCGCACCGGGACTAGCGGGCCCCCGGGCCCAGTACTTC CASSAPGLAGPRAQYF
many TRBJ2-7 . TRBV6-6 11 TGTGCCAGCAGGAAGGGCGACGAGCAGTACTTC CASRKGDEQYF
. TRBJ2-1 TRBD2 TRBV28 15 TGTGCCAGCAGTTCAACTAGCGGGAGGGCCCTTGAGCAGTTCTTC CASSSTSGRALEQFF
. TRBJ2-7 . TRBV5-4 17 TGTGCCAGCAGCTTGGGGGGGGTAGGAGGGACCCCCTACGAGCAGTACTTC CASSLGGVGGTPYEQYF
. TRBJ2-1 TRBD2 TRBV7-9 18 TGTGCCAGCAGCCTCCCTCCCGGGACTAGCGGGACTTACAATGAGCAGTTCTTC CASSLPPGTSGTYNEQFF
once TRBJ2-1 . TRBV18 14 TGTGCCAGCTCACCACGATTAGGGAGTAATGAGCAGTTCTTC CASSPRLGSNEQFF
. TRBJ1-4 TRBD1 TRBV5-1 14 TGCGCCAGCAGCTCCGGGACAGGGGATGAAAAACTGTTTTTT CASSSGTGDEKLFF
. TRBJ2-5 TRBD1 TRBV19 16 TGTGCCAGTAGTATGGGCGGGGACAGGTCGAGGGAGACCCAGTACTTC CASSMGGDRSRETQYF
once TRBJ2-7 . TRBV28 14 TGTGCCAGCAGTTTACTAGGACAGACCTACGAGCAGTACTTC CASSLLGQTYEQYF
. TRBJ2-5 TRBD2 TRBV5-4 15 TGTGCCAGCAGCTACGTCGCGGGAGGGGGGGAGACCCAGTACTTC CASSYVAGGGETQYF
few TRBJ1-5 . TRBV11-2 13 TGTGCCAGCAGCTTAGATCCGGGTCAGCCCCAGCATTTT CASSLDPGQPQHF
. TRBJ1-1 . TRBV4-3 14 TGCGCCAGCAGCCTTGGAGAATTGAACACTGAAGCTTTCTTT CASSLGELNTEAFF
once TRBJ2-2 . TRBV5-1 16 TGCGCCAGCAGCCCCGTGGCTAGCACGAGACCCGGGGAGCTGTTTTTT CASSPVASTRPGELFF
. TRBJ1-4 TRBD1 TRBV28 18 TGTGCCAGCAGTTCAGGGACAGGGGGCTTTACGGCTAATGAAAAACTGTTTTTT CASSSGTGGFTANEKLFF
. TRBJ2-7 . TRBV28 16 TGTGCCAGCAGTTTCGGTACTCCCCCTAGCTCCTACGAGCAGTACTTC CASSFGTPPSSYEQYF
. TRBJ1-5 . TRBV7-9 12 TGTGCCAGCAGCTTAAACAGCCAGCCCCAGCATTTT CASSLNSQPQHF
. TRBJ1-3 . TRBV4-1 15 TGCGCCAGCAGCCAAGAGGAGACCTCTGGAAACACCATATATTTT CASSQEETSGNTIYF
once TRBJ2-1 . TRBV29-1 12 TGCAGCGTCCCCACCTCCTACAATGAGCAGTTCTTC CSVPTSYNEQFF
. TRBJ1-5 . TRBV19 15 TGTGCCAGTACCGTCGTGGGGGCCACCGATCAGCCCCAGCATTTT CASTVVGATDQPQHF
few TRBJ2-2 . TRBV28 15 TGTGCCAGCAGTCCCACCGGGTTGAACACCGGGGAGCTGTTTTTT CASSPTGLNTGELFF
. TRBJ1-5 . TRBV27 13 TGTGCCAGCAGGATGAGGGGGGAACAGCCCCAGCATTTT CASRMRGEQPQHF
. TRBJ2-7 . TRBV5-1 13 TGCGCCAGCAGCTTGGTCCAGGGCTACGAGCAGTACTTC CASSLVQGYEQYF
. TRBJ1-2 TRBD1 TRBV28 13 TGTGCCAGCAGTTCGGGGCAGGGGGACGGCTACACCTTC CASSSGQGDGYTF
. TRBJ1-1 . TRBV2 12 TGTGCCAGCAGTGGGCCGAACACTGAAGCTTTCTTT CASSGPNTEAFF
. TRBJ1-2 . TRBV6-1 18 TGTGCCAGCAGTGAAGCTCTGACCGGTCGGGTGGAAAACTATGGCTACACCTTC CASSEALTGRVENYGYTF
. TRBJ2-5 . TRBV5-1 14 TGCGCCAGCGGGATGAGGCAGGCTCAAGAGACCCAGTACTTC CASGMRQAQETQYF
. TRBJ2-7 . TRBV9 19 TGTGCCAGCAGCGTAGTTTCGGGAGTTTATCCGCGGACGACCTACGAGCAGTACTTC CASSVVSGVYPRTTYEQYF
. TRBJ2-3 . TRBV7-9 12 TGTGCCAGCAGCCTTTCGTGGGATACGCAGTATTTT CASSLSWDTQYF